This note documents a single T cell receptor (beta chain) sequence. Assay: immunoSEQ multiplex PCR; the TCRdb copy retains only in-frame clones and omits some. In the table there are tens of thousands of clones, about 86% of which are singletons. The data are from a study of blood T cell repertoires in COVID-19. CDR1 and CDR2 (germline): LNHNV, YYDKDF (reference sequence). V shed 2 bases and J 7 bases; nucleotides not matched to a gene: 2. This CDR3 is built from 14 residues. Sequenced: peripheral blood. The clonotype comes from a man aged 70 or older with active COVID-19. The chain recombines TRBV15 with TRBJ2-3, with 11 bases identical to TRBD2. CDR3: CATSRTSGGYTQYF. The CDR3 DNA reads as TGTGCCACCAGCAGAACTAGCGGGGGCTATACGCAGTATTTT.